One T cell receptor beta chain is described in this entry. What it recognizes is unknown. This clone may be a read error of a much larger clone one base away. These data are taken from a study of blood T cells in healthy people across ages. A J-beta primer mix and a sample-barcoded 5' primer were used in a second PCR of roughly 7 to 12 cycles. One entry per CDR3 protein results from TCRdb running MiXCR on the 5' RACE reads. Here the sample spans about 650,000 distinct CDR3 sequences, 32% being singletons. From germline, CDR1 is MNHEY and CDR2 SVGEGT. V was cut by 6 bases and J by 6 bases, with 9 bases left in between. The CDR3 contains 12 residues. Study results and limitations: A roughly linear age-dependent decrease characterized TCR beta diversity per million T cells. More naive CD4+ cells and higher diversity marked long-lived donors relative to aged donors.

The sample was blood. This clonotype originated in a woman of 80 years or more in good health. This chain links TRBV6-2 or TRBV6-3 with TRBJ1-5; D gene uncertain. The CDR3 spells CASRNGCQPQHF. DNA of the CDR3: TGTGCCAGCAGGAACGGTTGTCAGCCCCAGCATTTT.